The 7 T cell receptor beta chains below were found in one sample sequenced in a study of shared clonotypes between healthy human individuals. Some clones are missing from TCRdb's copy, which holds only in-frame ones; the method was immunoSEQ multiplex PCR. This sample has about 680,000 clones, with roughly 73% found just once. Material for sequencing was memory CD4+ T cells sorted from blood. Subset: CD45RA-negative fraction. These receptors were obtained from a woman aged 25-40 years in good health.

This clone was picked up a small number of times. The chain links TRBV4-1 to TRBJ1-1; D unclear. CDR1 and CDR2 (germline): MGHRA, YSYEKL. The V end was cut by 3 bases, the J end by 1 base, with 12 bases between. The CDR3 runs to 15 residues. This chain's CDR3 is CASSHVGGGNTEAFF. The CDR3 coding sequence is TGCGCCAGCAGCCATGTGGGCGGAGGGAACACTGAAGCTTTCTTT.

This chain connects TRBV7-6 to TRBJ2-1; D uncertain. CDR1 is SGHVS and CDR2 is FNYEAQ in the germline V gene. V gave up 4 bases and J gave up 7 bases, with 8 bases separating them. The CDR3 is made up of 12 amino acids. The DNA of the CDR3 is TGTGCCAGCAGCTCCCCTGGAAATGAGCAGTTCTTC. Protein sequence: CASSSPGNEQFF.

V gene TRBV20-1 combines with J gene TRBJ2-7; maybe TRBD1 (5 bases). The V and J ends lost 2 bases and 7 bases respectively, with 9 bases between them. Germline V lookup: CDR1 DFQATT, CDR2 SNEGSKA (reference sequence). CDR3 length equals 11 residues. CDR3 sequence: CSARQGWEQYF. In DNA form, the CDR3 reads TGCAGTGCTAGACAGGGTTGGGAGCAGTACTTC.

This chain joins TRBV27 and TRBJ2-1, with a possible D match to TRBD1 (5 bases). CDR3 length equals 16 residues. The V and J ends lost 6 bases and 8 bases respectively, with 23 bases between them. Per the germline V gene, CDR1 is MNHEY and CDR2 is SMNVEV (reference sequence). CDR3 region: CASSTLGAPMGHEQFF. For the CDR3, the DNA is TGTGCCAGCAGCACGCTAGGGGCCCCCATGGGTCATGAGCAGTTCTTC.

This clone was seen only a few times. The chain employs TRBV30 and TRBJ1-5, with 9 bases aligning to TRBD1. This CDR3 region has 16 residues. V was clipped by 5 bases and J by 1 base; unmatched bases: 9. From germline, CDR1 is GTSNPN and CDR2 SVGIG (reference sequence). The CDR3 loop is CAWVVGGTGSNQPQHF. The CDR3 DNA reads TGTGCCTGGGTGGTTGGCGGGACAGGGAGCAATCAGCCCCAGCATTTT.

This sequence joins TRBV6-6 and TRBJ1-2, with 9 positions matching TRBD1. This CDR3 spans 15 amino acids. The germline gives CDR1 MNHNY, CDR2 SVGAGI (reference sequence). After removal of 2 bases from V and 4 bases from J, the junction contained 5 bases not matched to a gene. The CDR3 nucleotides are TGTGCCAGCAGTTACGGGGACAGGGTTGGCTATGGCTACACCTTC. It yields the protein CASSYGDRVGYGYTF.

The chain has TRBV7-3 and TRBJ2-1, with 10 bases lining up with TRBD2. The CDR3 runs 15 residues. Unmatched junction bases numbered 5, after V lost 5 bases and J lost 4 bases. Germline V gene lookup returns CDR1 SGHTA and CDR2 FQGTGA. The CDR3 sequence: CASSILAGRYNEQFF. The CDR3 bases are TGTGCCAGCAGCATACTAGCGGGGAGATACAATGAGCAGTTCTTC.